The source of this T cell receptor (beta chain) is a study of CD8+ T cells in alopecia areata. Extraction of RNA preceded its reverse transcription into cDNA, which served as the sequencing template. Clones were read by immunoSEQ multiplex PCR, and TCRdb kept only the in-frame ones, dropping some. Among about 88,000 clones listed, 44% were seen once. CDR1 and CDR2 from the germline V gene are MNHNS and SASEGT. Between the trimmed V and J ends, which lost 3 bases and 10 bases, there was a span of 19 bases. The CDR3 sequence is 15 residues long. Noted treatment: oral pan-JAK inhibitor, 5-10 mg twice daily.

The sequence was collected from a human donor with alopecia areata. The source material was CD8+ T cells sorted from blood, sampled at week 24, from a patient treated with tofacitinib. The chain recombines TRBV6-1 with TRBJ2-1; D might be TRBD2 (5 bases). This CDR3 is CASSERAAAGEEQFF. As DNA, the CDR3 is TGTGCCAGCAGTGAGCGGGCGGCCGCCGGAGAGGAGCAGTTCTTC.